These T cell receptor beta chains were read from a single sample in a study of T cell responses to AZD1222 COVID-19 vaccine. Sequenced by immunoSEQ multiplex PCR; TCRdb stores in-frame clones only, minus some. This table has about 120,000 clones, 70% to 85% appearing once. The sample here was peripheral blood, taken on day 0 of AZD1222 vaccination. The source of these receptors is an adult in good health. The CDR3 runs from the conserved cysteine through the conserved F or W. The D gene is left open where the match is weak. For some rows the clone size is stated as once, few or many, or as a class when expanded; others skip it.

J: TRBJ2-6; size: .; V: TRBV18; length: 15; D: TRBD1; DNA: TGTGCCAGCTCGCCCGACAGGGCTGGGGCCAACGTCCTGACTTTC; CDR3: CASSPDRAGANVLTF
J: TRBJ2-3; size: .; V: TRBV10-3; length: 15; D: .; DNA: TGTGCCATCAGTGAGTCGGGAGCGGGCACAGATACGCAGTATTTT; CDR3: CAISESGAGTDTQYF
J: TRBJ2-1; size: .; V: TRBV20-1; length: 11; D: .; DNA: TGCAGTGCCATACGACTCGGCTGGCAGTTCTTC; CDR3: CSAIRLGWQFF
J: TRBJ1-5; size: .; V: TRBV12-5; length: 14; D: TRBD1; DNA: TGTGCTAGTGGTTTCGACAGGGGCGGCACAACCCAGCATTTT; CDR3: CASGFDRGGTTQHF
J: TRBJ1-6; size: once; V: TRBV28; length: 15; D: .; DNA: TGTGCCAGCAACACCCTCGACAGATATAATTCACCCCTCCACTTT; CDR3: CASNTLDRYNSPLHF
J: TRBJ2-1; size: few; V: TRBV9; length: 12; D: .; DNA: TGTGCCAGCAGCGTAGCCAACAATGAGCAGTTCTTC; CDR3: CASSVANNEQFF
J: TRBJ2-1; size: once; V: TRBV11-3; length: 12; D: .; DNA: TGTGCCAGCAGAAGCTCCTACAATGAGCAGTTCTTC; CDR3: CASRSSYNEQFF
J: TRBJ2-7; size: .; V: TRBV5-1; length: 15; D: TRBD2; DNA: TGCGCCAGCAGCTTGGATGGGACTAGCCCGGACGAGCAGTACTTC; CDR3: CASSLDGTSPDEQYF
J: TRBJ2-7; size: .; V: TRBV19; length: 13; D: TRBD2; DNA: TGTGCCAGTAGCGTCGGGGGGGCCTACGAGCAGTACTTC; CDR3: CASSVGGAYEQYF
J: TRBJ2-1; size: once; V: TRBV5-5; length: 11; D: .; DNA: TGTGCCAGCAGCCCATACAATGAGCAGTTCTTC; CDR3: CASSPYNEQFF
J: TRBJ2-2; size: .; V: TRBV25-1; length: 15; D: .; DNA: TGTGCCAGCAGTGAATTAACACTCCGGACGGGGGAGCTGTTTTTT; CDR3: CASSELTLRTGELFF
J: TRBJ1-3; size: .; V: TRBV7-9; length: 14; D: .; DNA: TGTGCCAGCCAGGACACCCGCTCTGGAAACACCATATATTTT; CDR3: CASQDTRSGNTIYF
J: TRBJ1-1; size: .; V: TRBV30; length: 14; D: .; DNA: TGTGCCTGGGGTTTGGGACACCTGAACACTGAAGCTTTCTTT; CDR3: CAWGLGHLNTEAFF
J: TRBJ1-1; size: .; V: TRBV12-3/TRBV12-4; length: 13; D: .; DNA: TGTGCCAGCAGTTTACTCCTGGGCACTGAAGCTTTCTTT; CDR3: CASSLLLGTEAFF
J: TRBJ2-7; size: .; V: TRBV4-1; length: 15; D: .; DNA: TGCGCCAGCAGCCAAGGAGAGTCGGGCTCCTACGAGCAGTACTTC; CDR3: CASSQGESGSYEQYF
J: TRBJ1-2; size: .; V: TRBV28; length: 15; D: .; DNA: TGTGCCAGCAGTTTGGGGGGGACATTCAACTATGGCTACACCTTC; CDR3: CASSLGGTFNYGYTF
J: TRBJ2-7; size: .; V: TRBV5-1; length: 14; D: TRBD2; DNA: TGCGCCAGCAGCTTGAAAGCGGGGTGGAACGAGCAGTACTTC; CDR3: CASSLKAGWNEQYF
J: TRBJ2-5; size: .; V: TRBV5-4; length: 15; D: .; DNA: TGTGCCAGCAGCTTGGTAGCAAGCAGGCAAGAGACCCAGTACTTC; CDR3: CASSLVASRQETQYF
J: TRBJ1-4; size: .; V: TRBV28; length: 13; D: .; DNA: TGTGCCAGCGGAATCCTTACGGGTGAAAAACTGTTTTTT; CDR3: CASGILTGEKLFF
J: TRBJ1-1; size: .; V: TRBV3-1/TRBV3-2; length: 13; D: .; DNA: TGTGCCAGCAGCCTAAACAGGGAAAACAAAGCTTTCTTT; CDR3: CASSLNRENKAFF
J: TRBJ1-6; size: .; V: TRBV21-1; length: 12; D: .; DNA: TGTGCCAGCAGTCCGCGCAATTCACCCCTCCACTTT; CDR3: CASSPRNSPLHF
J: TRBJ2-2; size: .; V: TRBV4-2; length: 16; D: TRBD1; DNA: TGTGCCAGCAGCCAAGGGACAGGGGAAAGTTCCGGGGAGCTGTTTTTT; CDR3: CASSQGTGESSGELFF
J: TRBJ1-3; size: .; V: TRBV6-2/TRBV6-3; length: 16; D: TRBD1; DNA: TGTGCCAGCAGCGGATCCGACAGGGGAGCTGGAAACACCATATATTTT; CDR3: CASSGSDRGAGNTIYF
J: TRBJ1-5; size: .; V: TRBV27; length: 15; D: .; DNA: TGTGCCAGCAGTTACAACAGTGCTAGCAATCAGCCCCAGCATTTT; CDR3: CASSYNSASNQPQHF
J: TRBJ1-2; size: .; V: TRBV6-2/TRBV6-3; length: 16; D: TRBD1; DNA: TGTGCCAGCAGTACGGCCCTCGGACAGGGCAACTATGGCTACACCTTC; CDR3: CASSTALGQGNYGYTF
J: TRBJ1-1; size: .; V: TRBV4-3; length: 16; D: TRBD1; DNA: TGCGCCAGCAGCCCAGGAGGGCGGACAGGGAACACTGAAGCTTTCTTT; CDR3: CASSPGGRTGNTEAFF
J: TRBJ2-2; size: .; V: TRBV4-1; length: 16; D: .; DNA: TGCGCCAGCAGCCCAAAGCCTCCTAGTATGGGCGGGGAGCTGTTTTTT; CDR3: CASSPKPPSMGGELFF
J: TRBJ2-1; size: .; V: TRBV11-3; length: 14; D: .; DNA: TGTGCCAGCAGCTTTAGGACAGCCTACAATGAGCAGTTCTTC; CDR3: CASSFRTAYNEQFF
J: TRBJ1-3; size: .; V: TRBV7-9; length: 17; D: TRBD1; DNA: TGTGCCAGCAGTGAGAACCGGGACAGGTACTCTGGAAACACCATATATTTT; CDR3: CASSENRDRYSGNTIYF
J: TRBJ1-2; size: few; V: TRBV28; length: 12; D: .; DNA: TGTGCCAGCAGTTTACGCAGGGATGGCTACACCTTC; CDR3: CASSLRRDGYTF
J: TRBJ1-6; size: .; V: TRBV2; length: 14; D: .; DNA: TGTGCCAGCAGTTTTGGCCGGGGCAATTCACCCCTCCACTTT; CDR3: CASSFGRGNSPLHF
J: TRBJ1-2; size: .; V: TRBV7-2; length: 15; D: .; DNA: TGTGCCAGCAGCTTATTTCAGGGAACGAACTATGGCTACACCTTC; CDR3: CASSLFQGTNYGYTF
J: TRBJ1-2; size: few; V: TRBV5-1; length: 17; D: TRBD1; DNA: TGCGCCAGCAGCTTGGCTGCTCCGGACAGGGCCCTATATGGCTACACCTTC; CDR3: CASSLAAPDRALYGYTF
J: TRBJ1-2; size: .; V: TRBV7-9; length: 13; D: .; DNA: TGTGCCAGCAGCTTGGCCAGGAACTATGGCTACACCTTC; CDR3: CASSLARNYGYTF
J: TRBJ2-7; size: .; V: TRBV11-1; length: 15; D: TRBD1; DNA: TGTGCCAGCAGCCTAGGGGGGACAGGGATCAACGAGCAGTACTTC; CDR3: CASSLGGTGINEQYF
J: TRBJ1-1; size: .; V: TRBV11-2; length: 15; D: TRBD1; DNA: TGTGCCAGCAGCTTAGGACAGGGTCTAAACGCTGAAGCTTTCTTT; CDR3: CASSLGQGLNAEAFF
J: TRBJ2-7; size: .; V: TRBV21-1; length: 16; D: .; DNA: TGTGCCAGCAGCCCTACCCCCCAACCGGGCTCCTACGAGCAGTACTTC; CDR3: CASSPTPQPGSYEQYF
J: TRBJ1-4; size: .; V: TRBV27; length: 14; D: .; DNA: TGTGCCAGCAGTTTTTCCCCTACTAATGAAAAACTGTTTTTT; CDR3: CASSFSPTNEKLFF
J: TRBJ2-7; size: .; V: TRBV5-1; length: 15; D: .; DNA: TGCGCCAGCAGCTCCCGCGGGGGCCAGGGGCACGAGCAGTACTTC; CDR3: CASSSRGGQGHEQYF
J: TRBJ2-3; size: .; V: TRBV7-9; length: 16; D: TRBD1; DNA: TGTGCCAGCAGCTTAGCGTCAGGGGGTTTCACAGATACGCAGTATTTT; CDR3: CASSLASGGFTDTQYF
J: TRBJ2-1; size: .; V: TRBV11-1; length: 13; D: .; DNA: TGTGCCAGCACTGTACAGGATGGGAATGAGCAGTTCTTC; CDR3: CASTVQDGNEQFF
J: TRBJ2-4; size: .; V: TRBV3-1/TRBV3-2; length: 15; D: .; DNA: TGTGCCAGCAGCCCCCCCGGAGGGCTCGGAAACATTCAGTACTTC; CDR3: CASSPPGGLGNIQYF
J: TRBJ2-5; size: .; V: TRBV7-9; length: 15; D: .; DNA: TGTGCCAGCAATGTCTTAGCGGCGTACCAAGAGACCCAGTACTTC; CDR3: CASNVLAAYQETQYF
J: TRBJ2-3; size: .; V: TRBV10-3; length: 17; D: TRBD2; DNA: TGTGCCATCAGTGAGCCAACTAGCGGGGGGGTGTCGGATACGCAGTATTTT; CDR3: CAISEPTSGGVSDTQYF